Following are 20 T cell receptor beta chains from one sample sequenced in a study of identical twins. TCRdb reanalysed the 5' RACE reads using MiXCR and keeps one entry per CDR3 protein. The data hold 500,000 or so distinct CDR3 sequences, with approximately 14% observed a single time. These data also formed part of another study, on yellow fever vaccine responses in identical twins.

The sample was CD4+ T cells sorted from blood. The receptors were sampled from a woman aged 18-29 years in good health.

This clonotype has only a few counts. The chain employs TRBV7-2 and TRBJ2-1; D not resolved. This CDR3 region has 15 residues. Trimming left V 2 bases short and J 0 bases short, with 8 bases between. CDR1 and CDR2 (germline): SGHTA, FQGNSA. This CDR3 reads CASSLFESSYNEQFF. The CDR3 DNA sequence: TGTGCCAGCAGCTTATTCGAGAGCTCCTACAATGAGCAGTTCTTC. Looking up the rest from reference TRBV7-2 and TRBJ2-1 gives the full variable domain: GAGVSQSPSNKVTEKGKDVELRCDPISGHTALYWYRQSLGQGLEFLIYFQGNSAPDKSGLPSDRFSAERTGGSVSTLTIQRTQQEDSAVYLCASSLFESSYNEQFFGPGTRLTVL.

In its sample, this clonotype was seen a few times. The chain couples TRBV20-1 to TRBJ2-5, with D perhaps TRBD1 (5 bases). Trimming pared 0 bases from V and 5 bases from J, leaving 7 bases between. The CDR3 is 12 amino acids. Germline CDR1 reads DFQATT; CDR2 reads SNEGSKA (reference sequence). The CDR3 region is CSARDNRETQYF. CDR3 in DNA: TGCAGTGCTAGAGATAACAGGGAGACCCAGTACTTC.

This clonotype appeared a single time. The rearrangement joins TRBV4-3 to TRBJ2-2; possible D gene TRBD1, 6 bases. This CDR3 comprises 14 residues. Trimming removed 6 bases at V and 3 bases at J, with 11 bases between. CDR1 is LGHNA, CDR2 YSLEER, per germline. The CDR3 region has the DNA TGCGCCAGCAGAGGGACAATAGACACCGGGGAGCTGTTTTTT. Translation: CASRGTIDTGELFF.

V usage is TRBV24-1 and J usage is TRBJ2-2, with D perhaps TRBD1 (6 bases). CDR1 is KGHDR, CDR2 SFDVKD, per germline. Trimming shortened V by 9 bases and J by 1 base, and 14 bases separated the two germline ends. The CDR3 contains 15 residues. The CDR3 loop reads CATERTTGNTGELFF. The CDR3 region has the DNA TGTGCCACCGAACGCACGACAGGGAACACCGGGGAGCTGTTTTTT.

The chain uses TRBV5-6 and TRBJ1-1; TRBD1 aligns across 8 bases. The CDR3 covers 14 residues. The germline V gene has CDR1 SGHDT and CDR2 YYEEEE. After removal of 2 bases from V and 10 bases from J, the junction contained 10 bases not matched to a gene. CDR3 sequence (DNA): TGTGCCAGCAGCTTACCGACAGGGGCAGGAGGAGCTTTCTTT. Protein product: CASSLPTGAGGAFF.

This clonotype was observed a handful of times. For the CDR3, the DNA is TGCAGTGTTCGCGGCCTGCAATACGAGCAGTACTTC. This gives the protein CSVRGLQYEQYF. The chain recombines TRBV20-1 with TRBJ2-7; D gene unclear. The CDR3 spans 12 residues. The V gene lost 7 bases and the J gene lost 4 bases, with 14 bases spanning the gap. In germline, CDR1 is DFQATT, CDR2 SNEGSKA (reference sequence).

The chain has TRBV18 and TRBJ2-7; TRBD1 is a possible D gene (5 bases). Deletions cut 8 bases from V and 3 bases from J, with 14 bases between. CDR3 length: 13 residues. Germline CDR1 KGHSH, CDR2 LQKENI. CDR3: CASGPTTGYEQYF. For the CDR3, the DNA is TGTGCCAGCGGACCAACAACAGGCTACGAGCAGTACTTC.

There are a few counts of this clonotype. V usage is TRBV11-2 and J usage is TRBJ1-2; no definite D call. The CDR3 has 14 residues. V was clipped by 4 bases and J by 4 bases, with 13 bases between them. Looked up from germline, CDR1 is SGHAT and CDR2 is FQNNGV. The CDR3 coding sequence is TGTGCCAGCAGCTCCGGGAGCGGCCTCTATGGCTACACCTTC. This gives the protein CASSSGSGLYGYTF. Looking up the rest from reference TRBV11-2 and TRBJ1-2 gives the full variable domain: EAGVAQSPRYKIIEKRQSVAFWCNPISGHATLYWYQQILGQGPKLLIQFQNNGVVDDSQLPKDRFSAERLKGVDSTLKIQPAKLEDSAVYLCASSSGSGLYGYTFGSGTRLTVV.

This clonotype was picked up a small number of times. CDR3 sequence: CASSSRDSRYEQYF. The CDR3 coding sequence is TGTGCCAGCAGCTCCCGGGACAGCCGATACGAGCAGTACTTC. The chain recombines TRBV7-2 with TRBJ2-7; 7 bases align to TRBD1. The germline V gene encodes CDR1 SGHTA and CDR2 FQGNSA. The CDR3 is made up of 14 amino acids. Trimming removed 4 bases from V and 4 bases from J; junction bases left unmatched: 7. The variable domain in full, with the rest retrieved from reference TRBV7-2 and TRBJ2-7, is GAGVSQSPSNKVTEKGKDVELRCDPISGHTALYWYRQSLGQGLEFLIYFQGNSAPDKSGLPSDRFSAERTGGSVSTLTIQRTQQEDSAVYLCASSSRDSRYEQYFGPGTRLTVT.

This sequence joins TRBV7-8 and TRBJ2-7; a possible D gene is TRBD1 (5 bases). With 4 bases removed from V and 4 bases from J, the gap between germline ends came to 20 bases. CDR1 is SGHVS and CDR2 is FQNEAQ in the germline V gene. This CDR3 region has 16 residues. CDR3 sequence: CASSSGHKPYHYEQYF. For the CDR3, the DNA is TGTGCCAGCAGCTCCGGACATAAACCTTACCATTACGAGCAGTACTTC.

The chain combines TRBV12-3 or TRBV12-4 with TRBJ1-6; D possibly corresponds to TRBD1 (5 bases). CDR3 length: 16 residues. V gave up 5 bases and J gave up 10 bases, with 21 bases separating them. Here the CDR3 reads CASSGAAGKRNSPLHF. The CDR3 nucleotides are TGTGCCAGCAGTGGGGCAGCCGGGAAGAGAAACTCACCCCTCCACTTT.

The chain joins TRBV7-8 to TRBJ2-3; possibly TRBD1 for D (5 bases). V was pared by 4 bases and J by 4 bases, with 12 bases between. Germline loops: CDR1 SGHVS, CDR2 FQNEAQ. The CDR3 has 14 amino acids. Written as DNA, the CDR3 is TGTGCCAGCAGCTACACAGGAGATCCAGATACGCAGTATTTT. Its translation is CASSYTGDPDTQYF.

The chain uses TRBV15 and TRBJ2-2; TRBD1 matches 7 bases. Germline V CDR1 and CDR2: LNHNV, YYDKDF (reference sequence). The CDR3 extends over 15 amino acids. The junction had 0 bases not matched to a gene; V was cut back by 1 base and J by 1 base. CDR3 sequence reads: CATSRGDRNTGELFF. Here the CDR3 DNA reads TGTGCCACCAGCAGAGGGGACAGGAACACCGGGGAGCTGTTTTTT.

This clonotype was found a few times. J is TRBJ2-5 and V is TRBV24-1; 7 positions match TRBD2. The germline CDR1 and CDR2 sequences are KGHDR and SFDVKD. The CDR3 is 13 amino acids. V was pared by 6 bases and J by 7 bases, with 7 bases of the junction left unmatched. The chain's CDR3 is CATSLLPGGTQYF. The CDR3 region has the DNA TGTGCCACCAGTTTACTACCGGGGGGGACCCAGTACTTC.

The gene calls are TRBV29-1 and TRBJ1-1, with a possible D match to TRBD1 (6 bases). The CDR3 length is 15 residues. Germline V lookup: CDR1 SQVTM, CDR2 ANQGSEA. V lost 2 bases, J lost 1 base, and 14 bases lay in between. The CDR3 loop is CSVEWGRLRNTEAFF. The CDR3 nucleotides read TGCAGCGTTGAATGGGGGCGGCTTAGGAACACTGAAGCTTTCTTT.

This clonotype was observed a handful of times. Compared with germline, one end of the junction differs, possibly owing to a read error. The chain links TRBV3-1 to TRBJ2-6, with D possibly being TRBD2 (5 bases). In germline, CDR1 is LGHDT, CDR2 YNNKEL (reference sequence). CDR3 length equals 15 residues. The CDR3 loop reads CACSPLLAGANVLTF. CDR3 nucleotide sequence: TGTGCCTGCAGCCCCCTTTTAGCGGGGGCCAACGTCCTGACTTTC.

This clonotype has more than one count but fewer than ten. The rearrangement links TRBV28 to TRBJ1-5; D remains ambiguous. V lost 6 bases and J lost 7, with 10 bases in between. Looked up from germline, CDR1 is MDHEN and CDR2 is SYDVKM. This CDR3 spans 12 amino acids. The CDR3 here is CASRPPRQPQHF. The CDR3 DNA reads as TGTGCCAGCAGACCTCCGAGGCAGCCCCAGCATTTT.

At least ten counts were recorded for this clonotype. The V gene is TRBV12-3 or TRBV12-4, the J gene TRBJ1-2, with 11 nucleotides matching TRBD1. Unmatched junction bases numbered 4, after V lost 4 bases and J lost 6 bases. The CDR3 extends over 14 amino acids. The CDR3 region is CASSSRDRGNGYTF. The CDR3 DNA reads TGTGCCAGCAGTTCCCGGGACAGGGGGAATGGCTACACCTTC.

This chain joins TRBV6-1 and TRBJ2-2, with 8 positions matching TRBD2. CDR1 is MNHNS and CDR2 is SASEGT in the germline V gene. The CDR3 consists of 15 residues. The trim removed 7 bases at V and 5 bases at J, leaving 9 bases unmatched. The CDR3, as DNA: TGTGCCAGCAATAGCGGGGCCCAGGGGACCGGGGAGCTGTTTTTT. Translation: CASNSGAQGTGELFF.

V is TRBV15 and J is TRBJ1-5, with D tentatively TRBD1 (6 bases). Trimming pared 6 bases from V and 6 bases from J, leaving 12 bases between. Germline values: CDR1 LNHNV, CDR2 YYDKDF (reference sequence). This CDR3 is 13 amino acids long. The CDR3 DNA sequence: TGTGCCACCAGTACAGGGTTTGGTCAGCCCCAGCATTTT. It specifies CATSTGFGQPQHF. The entire variable domain, with the rest obtained from reference TRBV15 and TRBJ1-5, is as follows: DAMVIQNPRYQVTQFGKPVTLSCSQTLNHNVMYWYQQKSSQAPKLLFHYYDKDFNNEADTPDNFQSRRPNTSFCFLDIRSPGLGDTAMYLCATSTGFGQPQHFGDGTRLSIL.